Listed below are T cell receptor beta chains from one sample, sequenced in a study of shared T cell receptors in the human thymus. Clones were read by immunoSEQ multiplex PCR, and TCRdb kept only the in-frame ones, dropping some. In the table there are 500,000 to 550,000 clones, about 80% of which are singletons. The same sample was also studied in work on human thymus T cells.

Source material: thymocytes. These TCRs come from a boy in the first two years of life with a congenital heart defect. The CDR3 runs from the conserved cysteine through the conserved F or W. Each record gives: V gene, J gene, clone size, D gene, CDR3 DNA, CDR3 protein. A D gene is named only where the DNA matches it firmly. Where a row states a size, it is once, few, many or the class of an expanded clone; other rows omit it.

TRBV15,TRBJ2-7,few,NA,TGTGCCACCAGGTCGGGGGAACGGTTCTACGAGCAGTACTTC,CATRSGERFYEQYF
TRBV2,TRBJ2-7,NA,NA,TGTGCCAGCAGTGAAGTACGGGACAACTCCTACGAGCAGTACTTC,CASSEVRDNSYEQYF
TRBV7-9,TRBJ2-1,NA,TRBD2,TGTGCCAGCAGCTCGCGTGGACTAGCGGATTACAATGAGCAGTTCTTC,CASSSRGLADYNEQFF
TRBV6-1,TRBJ2-7,NA,TRBD1,TGTGCCAGCAGACTCGGGACAGTCGGCCACGAGCAGTACTTC,CASRLGTVGHEQYF
TRBV4-2,TRBJ2-2,NA,NA,TGTGCCAGCAGCCGGGCGCGGAACACCGGGGAGCTGTTTTTT,CASSRARNTGELFF
TRBV7-6,TRBJ2-1,NA,NA,TGTGCCAGCAGCTTAGCGCTAGGACACCACAATGAGCAGTTCTTC,CASSLALGHHNEQFF
TRBV5-1,TRBJ2-5,NA,TRBD2,TGCGCCAGCAGCTTGGAAGGCGGGAGCGCTCGCGAGACCCAGTACTTC,CASSLEGGSARETQYF
TRBV11-2,TRBJ1-1,NA,NA,TGTGCCAGCAGCTCCACGGACACTCAGAACACTGAAGCTTTCTTT,CASSSTDTQNTEAFF
TRBV30,TRBJ2-1,NA,NA,TGTGCCTGGAGAGACTCAGCAGATCCGGGAGCCAGCTCCTACAATGAGCAGTTCTTC,CAWRDSADPGASSYNEQFF
TRBV15,TRBJ1-1,NA,NA,TGTGCCACCAGCCGAAAGGGGTCTGGTGAAGCTTTCTTT,CATSRKGSGEAFF
TRBV6-1,TRBJ2-1,NA,TRBD2,TGTGCCAGCAGTGAGGGGGGGAGGCAGTTCTTC,CASSEGGRQFF
TRBV20-1,TRBJ2-7,NA,NA,TGCAGTGCAAATTCAGGGGACGAGCAGTACTTC,CSANSGDEQYF
TRBV11-2,TRBJ2-7,NA,NA,TGTGCCAGCAGCTTAGACGGTCCCCTCTACGAGCAGTACTTC,CASSLDGPLYEQYF
TRBV27,TRBJ1-2,NA,TRBD1,TGTGCCAGCAGTTTAGCACAGGGGTGTGGCTACACCTTC,CASSLAQGCGYTF
TRBV19,TRBJ2-3,NA,TRBD2,TGTGCCAGTAGTATTGGCGGGAGAGGCACAGATACGCAGTATTTT,CASSIGGRGTDTQYF
TRBV14,TRBJ2-7,NA,NA,TGTGCCAGCAGCCAAGCCCAGTACTACGAGCAGTACTTC,CASSQAQYYEQYF
TRBV29-1,TRBJ1-1,NA,NA,TGCAGCGTTGAGCGGAAGGGGGACACTGAAGCTTTCTTT,CSVERKGDTEAFF
TRBV4-2,TRBJ2-5,NA,NA,TGTGCCAGCCGCGGAAAGCGGGACCAAGAGACCCAGTACTTC,CASRGKRDQETQYF
TRBV7-6,TRBJ2-3,NA,TRBD1,TGTGCCAGCAGCTTAGGACAGGGGTTAGATACGCAGTATTTT,CASSLGQGLDTQYF
TRBV5-4,TRBJ1-5,NA,TRBD1,TGTGCCAGCAGCTTTGGGACAGGGGGCAGGGATAGCAATCAGCCCCAGCATTTT,CASSFGTGGRDSNQPQHF
TRBV15,TRBJ1-2,once,NA,TGTGCCACCACCTCTCGGGGTACGATCCTAAACTATGGCTACACCTTC,CATTSRGTILNYGYTF
TRBV4-1,TRBJ2-7,NA,TRBD2,TGCGCCAGCAGCCAAGAACCCCTCGGCGGACTAGCGGGAACCTACGAGCAGTACTTC,CASSQEPLGGLAGTYEQYF
TRBV11-3,TRBJ2-7,NA,NA,TGTGCCAGCAGCCCCCGAAACGGCGAGCAGTACTTC,CASSPRNGEQYF
TRBV7-6,TRBJ1-2,NA,TRBD1,TGTGCCAGCAGCTTAGCTCAAGGGGGCACCGGATTAGCTAACTATGGCTACACCTTC,CASSLAQGGTGLANYGYTF
TRBV19,TRBJ1-5,NA,NA,TGTGCCAGTAGTCTAGGGGGGCGATGGAGCAATCAGCCCCAGCATTTT,CASSLGGRWSNQPQHF
TRBV7-9,TRBJ2-7,once,NA,TGTGCCAGCAGCCCCCGACTAAACGGCGGATACTACGAGCAGTACTTC,CASSPRLNGGYYEQYF
TRBV11-2,TRBJ2-7,NA,TRBD1,TGTGCCAGCAGCTTAGGCCTAGGCGGGACAGGGCGGCCCTACGAGCAGTACTTC,CASSLGLGGTGRPYEQYF
TRBV27,TRBJ1-1,NA,NA,TGTGCCAGCAGTTCGGCCGGAGCGAACACTGAAGCTTTCTTT,CASSSAGANTEAFF
TRBV28,TRBJ1-4,NA,TRBD1,TGTGCCAGCAGCACTGGGGACAGGGCGCCTTCAACTAATGAAAAACTGTTTTTT,CASSTGDRAPSTNEKLFF
TRBV7-6,TRBJ2-3,NA,TRBD2,TGTGCCAGCAGCCAGGGACTAGCTCGTAGCCTCGATACGCAGTATTTT,CASSQGLARSLDTQYF
TRBV27,TRBJ2-1,NA,NA,TGTGCCAGCAGTCTGCAGAAGTCCCCCCAGCGGATTTACAATGAGCAGTTCTTC,CASSLQKSPQRIYNEQFF
TRBV15,TRBJ2-7,NA,NA,TGTGCCACCAGCAGAGATGGCCAGGGGTATGACGAGCAGTACTTC,CATSRDGQGYDEQYF
TRBV5-6,TRBJ2-3,NA,NA,TGTGCCAGCAGCCCGGGGGGCGGGAATAGCACAGATACGCAGTATTTT,CASSPGGGNSTDTQYF
TRBV6-1,TRBJ1-2,NA,TRBD1,TGTGCCTTCGGGACAGGGGCCTTATGGGGCTACACCTTC,CAFGTGALWGYTF
TRBV19,TRBJ2-7,NA,NA,TGTGCCAGTAGTATATCAGATAGGGGACAGCGGGTAGGGGGAGAGCAGTACTTC,CASSISDRGQRVGGEQYF
TRBV6-6,TRBJ2-7,NA,NA,TGTGCCAGCAGCCTCGGTACCTCCTACGAGCAGTACTTC,CASSLGTSYEQYF
TRBV6-5,TRBJ2-3,NA,NA,TGTGCCAGCAAGAGGGGGTCTTGCACAGATACGCAGTATTTT,CASKRGSCTDTQYF
TRBV7-8,TRBJ2-3,NA,NA,TGTGCCAGCACCCTTGCCGGCAAGAGGGATACGCAGTATTTT,CASTLAGKRDTQYF
TRBV7-8,TRBJ2-7,NA,TRBD2,TGTGCCAGCAGCTTAGCGTCTCTAGCGGGAGGGCCCCACGAGCAGTACTTC,CASSLASLAGGPHEQYF
TRBV7-8,TRBJ2-7,NA,NA,TGTGCCAGCAGACACGCCCAGGGGTACGAGCAGTACTTC,CASRHAQGYEQYF
TRBV7-2,TRBJ1-4,NA,TRBD1,TGTGCCAGCAGCCCTCGGACAGGGGAATTCGAAAAACTGTTTTTT,CASSPRTGEFEKLFF
TRBV29-1,TRBJ2-3,NA,TRBD2,TGCAGCGAACTGACTAGCGGGAGATCCCCAGATACGCAGTATTTT,CSELTSGRSPDTQYF
TRBV4-3,TRBJ1-1,NA,NA,TGCGCCAGCAGCCGACGGGGAGGGGAGGGCACTGAAGCTTTCTTT,CASSRRGGEGTEAFF
TRBV6-6,TRBJ2-7,NA,TRBD2,TGTGCCAGCAGTTACTCGAAGGCTAGCGGGAGGTACGAGCAGTACTTC,CASSYSKASGRYEQYF
TRBV27,TRBJ1-2,NA,TRBD1,TGTGCCAGCAGTTCGCGACAGGGGGTTCTCGCCTATGGCTACACCTTC,CASSSRQGVLAYGYTF
TRBV6-6,TRBJ2-5,once,TRBD2,TGTGCCAGCGGGGGACTAGCGGGAACCAAAGAGACCCAGTACTTC,CASGGLAGTKETQYF